This T cell receptor (beta chain) was observed in a study of blood T cell repertoires in COVID-19. Data came from immunoSEQ multiplex PCR; TCRdb stores just in-frame clones and leaves some out. This table holds about 320,000 clones, more than 75% found once. Participants' own reports of clinical history determined their cohort assignment. CDR1 SGDLS and CDR2 YYNGEE come from the germline V gene. Losses at the gene ends were 4 bases for V and 8 bases for J; bases not matched to a gene: 13. The CDR3 covers 16 residues. This chain joins TRBV9 and TRBJ2-1, with TRBD2 matching 9 bases. The receptor was isolated from a woman under 30 who had recovered from COVID-19. Source material: PBMCs or T cells enriched from blood (not recorded which). The CDR3 sequence: CASSPPGGRARDEQFF. The DNA for the CDR3 is TGTGCCAGCAGCCCCCCGGGCGGGAGGGCGCGGGATGAGCAGTTCTTC.